Below, 7 T cell receptor beta chains from the same sample are listed, as sequenced in a study of cytomegalovirus exposure and HLA in healthy donors. Vbeta (60) and Jbeta (13) primers were used in the PCR. The method was immunoSEQ multiplex PCR; TCRdb's version includes in-frame clones alone and lacks a portion of them. The sample contains about 140,000 clones, 77% of which appear only once. Sequenced material: PBMCs. The receptors here all came from a woman aged 50 to 60 in good health and CMV-seronegative.

The rearrangement uses TRBV7-6 and TRBJ2-7, with D perhaps TRBD1 (5 bases). Germline assignment: CDR1 SGHVS and CDR2 FNYEAQ. The CDR3 contains 15 residues. Trimming removed 4 bases at V and 1 base at J, with 14 bases between. This CDR3 is CASSSAAGLSYEQYF. The CDR3 DNA reads as TGTGCCAGCAGCTCTGCGGCAGGGTTATCCTACGAGCAGTACTTC.

V usage is TRBV19 and J usage is TRBJ2-2; no reliable D call. Deletions cut 4 bases from V and 1 base from J, with 13 bases between. The germline gives CDR1 LNHDA, CDR2 SQIVND (reference sequence). The CDR3 is made up of 16 amino acids. CDR3 nucleotide sequence: TGTGCCAGTAGTACCCTCTCACGAGAGAACACCGGGGAGCTGTTTTTT. It codes for CASSTLSRENTGELFF.

This clone was detected once. This CDR3 reads CASSRGQTTNEKLFF. The CDR3 DNA follows: TGTGCCAGCAGTCGGGGACAGACCACTAATGAAAAACTGTTTTTT. This sequence joins TRBV6-5 and TRBJ1-4; 7 bases agree with TRBD1. Trimming removed 5 bases from V and 2 bases from J; junction bases left unmatched: 5. This CDR3 has 15 amino acids. Germline V CDR1 and CDR2: MNHEY, SVGAGI.

The J gene is TRBJ1-3, the V gene TRBV5-6; 8 nucleotides match TRBD1. In germline, CDR1 is SGHDT, CDR2 YYEEEE. The CDR3 consists of 16 residues. Germline trimming cut 1 base from V and 2 bases from J; bases unmatched to any gene: 5. As DNA, the CDR3 is TGTGCCAGCAGCTTGAGGCAGGGGGCCCCTGGAAACACCATATATTTT. Protein sequence: CASSLRQGAPGNTIYF.

V usage is TRBV5-1 and J usage is TRBJ1-2, with 9 bases fitting TRBD1. V dropped 0 bases and J dropped 3; count of bases not matched to a gene: 9. This CDR3 region has 17 residues. The germline V gene has CDR1 SGHRS and CDR2 YFSETQ. In nucleotides, the CDR3 is TGCGCCAGCAGCTTGGGGCCGACAGGGGGAGTGGACTATGGCTACACCTTC. Translation: CASSLGPTGGVDYGYTF.

The chain employs TRBV14 and TRBJ2-1, with 13 nucleotides matching TRBD2. The CDR3 is 16 amino acids. CDR1 SGHDN and CDR2 FVKESK come from the germline V gene. The trim removed 4 bases at V and 4 bases at J, leaving 4 bases unmatched. The chain's CDR3 is CASSPLAGGPYNEQFF. DNA of the CDR3: TGTGCCAGCAGCCCACTAGCGGGGGGGCCATACAATGAGCAGTTCTTC.

The chain joins TRBV7-9 to TRBJ1-1; 8 bases agree with TRBD1. This CDR3 is built from 15 residues. The trim removed 1 base at V and 4 bases at J, leaving 5 bases unmatched. CDR1 is SEHNR and CDR2 is FQNEAQ in the germline V gene (reference sequence). For the CDR3, the DNA is TGTGCCAGCAGCTTAGTTGCAGGGGGCTTCACTGAAGCTTTCTTT. Encoded protein: CASSLVAGGFTEAFF.